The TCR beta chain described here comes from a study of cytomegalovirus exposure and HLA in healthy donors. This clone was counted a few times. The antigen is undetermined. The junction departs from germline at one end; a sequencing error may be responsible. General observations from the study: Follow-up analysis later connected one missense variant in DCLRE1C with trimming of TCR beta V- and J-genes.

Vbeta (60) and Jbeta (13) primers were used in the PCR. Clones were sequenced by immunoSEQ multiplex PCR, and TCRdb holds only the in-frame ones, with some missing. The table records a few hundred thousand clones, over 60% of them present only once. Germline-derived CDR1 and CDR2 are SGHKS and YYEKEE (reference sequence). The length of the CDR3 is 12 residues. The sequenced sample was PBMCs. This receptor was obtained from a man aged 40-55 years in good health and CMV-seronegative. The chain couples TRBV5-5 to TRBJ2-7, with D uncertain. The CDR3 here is CASSLEALWKVF. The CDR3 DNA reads TGTGCCAGCAGCTTAGAAGCGCTGTGGAAGGTCTTC.